The sequence of this T cell receptor (beta chain) was determined in a study of blood T cell repertoires in COVID-19. Assay used: immunoSEQ multiplex PCR; TCRdb lists only in-frame clones, some missing. The sample contains about 200,000 clones, around four fifths of which appear only once. Those enrolled in Seattle joined during active infection and were followed longitudinally afterward. Germline CDR1 LGHNT, CDR2 FRNRAP. The CDR3 is 13 residues long. With 4 bases removed from V and 5 bases from J, the gap between germline ends came to 11 bases. The chain links TRBV12-5 to TRBJ1-1; tentative D call: TRBD1 (5 bases). The receptor's source is a man aged 60-69 years with COVID-19, enrolled during active disease. Sequencing was carried out using peripheral blood. The CDR3 is CASGYGGETEAFF. CDR3 nucleotide sequence: TGTGCTAGTGGTTACGGAGGGGAGACTGAAGCTTTCTTT. The full variable domain, its missing parts supplied by reference TRBV12-5 and TRBJ1-1, is DARVTQTPRHKVTEMGQEVTMRCQPILGHNTVFWYRQTMMQGLELLAYFRNRAPLDDSGMPKDRFSAEMPDATLATLKIQPSEPRDSAVYFCASGYGGETEAFFGQGTRLTVV.